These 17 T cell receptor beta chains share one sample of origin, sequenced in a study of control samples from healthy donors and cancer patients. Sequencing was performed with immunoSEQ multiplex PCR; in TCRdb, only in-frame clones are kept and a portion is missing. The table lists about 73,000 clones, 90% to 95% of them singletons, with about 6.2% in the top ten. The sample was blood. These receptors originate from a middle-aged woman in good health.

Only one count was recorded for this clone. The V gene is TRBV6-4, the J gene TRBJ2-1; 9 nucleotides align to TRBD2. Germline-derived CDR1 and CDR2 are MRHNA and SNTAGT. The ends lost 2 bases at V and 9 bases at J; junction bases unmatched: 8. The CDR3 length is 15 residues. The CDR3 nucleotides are TGTGCCAGCAGTGACGTAGCGGGAGCCTTAGGTGAGCAGTTCTTC. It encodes CASSDVAGALGEQFF.

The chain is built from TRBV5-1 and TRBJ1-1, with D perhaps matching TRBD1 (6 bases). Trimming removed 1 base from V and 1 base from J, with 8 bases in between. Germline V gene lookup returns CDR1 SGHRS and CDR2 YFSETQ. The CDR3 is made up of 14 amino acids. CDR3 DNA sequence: TGCGCCAGCAGCTTGCTACAGGGGAACACTGAAGCTTTCTTT. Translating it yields CASSLLQGNTEAFF.

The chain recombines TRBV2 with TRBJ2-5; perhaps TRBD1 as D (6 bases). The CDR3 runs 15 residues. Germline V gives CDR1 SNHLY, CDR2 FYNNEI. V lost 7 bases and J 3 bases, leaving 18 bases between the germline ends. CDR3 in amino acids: CASTPQGQAEETQYF. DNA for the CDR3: TGTGCCAGCACCCCGCAGGGGCAGGCAGAAGAGACCCAGTACTTC.

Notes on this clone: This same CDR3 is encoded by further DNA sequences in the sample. CDR3 region: CASSYRLSSYNEQFF. CDR3 bases: TGTGCCAGCAGTTACAGGTTGAGCTCCTACAATGAGCAGTTCTTC. This chain uses TRBV6-5 with TRBJ2-1; D is uncertain. Per the germline V gene, CDR1 is MNHEY and CDR2 is SVGAGI. Trimming stripped 2 bases from V and 0 bases from J, with 8 bases between. This CDR3 comprises 15 residues.

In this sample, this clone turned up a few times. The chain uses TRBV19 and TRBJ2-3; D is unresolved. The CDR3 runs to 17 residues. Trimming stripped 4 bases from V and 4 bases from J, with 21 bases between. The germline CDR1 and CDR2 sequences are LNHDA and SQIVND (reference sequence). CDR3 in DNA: TGTGCCAGTAGTACGCCGGCCTACCAGAGACCGGCAGATACGCAGTATTTT. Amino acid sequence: CASSTPAYQRPADTQYF.

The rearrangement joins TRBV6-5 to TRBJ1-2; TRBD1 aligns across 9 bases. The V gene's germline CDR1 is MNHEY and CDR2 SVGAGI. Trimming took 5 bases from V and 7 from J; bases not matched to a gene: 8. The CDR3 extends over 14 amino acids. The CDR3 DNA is TGTGCCAGCAGTACCAAAACAGGGGGCTTTGGCTACACCTTC. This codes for CASSTKTGGFGYTF.

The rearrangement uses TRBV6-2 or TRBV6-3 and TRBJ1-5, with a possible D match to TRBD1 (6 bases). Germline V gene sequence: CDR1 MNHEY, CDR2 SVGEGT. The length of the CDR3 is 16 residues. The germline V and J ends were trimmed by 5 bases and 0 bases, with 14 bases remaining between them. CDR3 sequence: CASSHTGKFSNQPQHF. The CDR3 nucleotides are TGTGCCAGCAGTCACACAGGGAAATTTAGCAATCAGCCCCAGCATTTT.

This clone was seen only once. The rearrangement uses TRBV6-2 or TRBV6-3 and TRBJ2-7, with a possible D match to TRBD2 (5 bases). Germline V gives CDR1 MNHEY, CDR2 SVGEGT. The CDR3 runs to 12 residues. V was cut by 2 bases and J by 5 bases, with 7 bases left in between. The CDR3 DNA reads TGTGCCAGCAGTTACATGCGGGACGAGCAGTACTTC. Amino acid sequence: CASSYMRDEQYF.

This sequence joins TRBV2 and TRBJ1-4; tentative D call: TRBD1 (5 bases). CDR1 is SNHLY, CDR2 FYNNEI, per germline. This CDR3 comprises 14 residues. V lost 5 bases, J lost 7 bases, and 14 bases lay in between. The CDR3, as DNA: TGTGCCAGCAGTTCCGGGGCCGGGGTTGAAAAACTGTTTTTT. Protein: CASSSGAGVEKLFF.

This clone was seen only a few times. CDR3 sequence (DNA): TGTGCCAGCAGTCCCCGGGCGTTACACTACGAGCAGTACTTC. It encodes CASSPRALHYEQYF. The J gene is TRBJ2-7, the V gene TRBV6-5; D gene ambiguous. Germline V gene sequence: CDR1 MNHEY, CDR2 SVGAGI. The CDR3 is 14 amino acids. The germline V and J ends were trimmed by 5 bases and 3 bases, with 14 bases remaining between them.

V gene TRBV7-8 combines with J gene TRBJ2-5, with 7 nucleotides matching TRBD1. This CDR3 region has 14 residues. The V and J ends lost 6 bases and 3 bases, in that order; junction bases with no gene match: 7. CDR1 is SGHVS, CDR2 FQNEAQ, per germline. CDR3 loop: CASRRGQREETQYF. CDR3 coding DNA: TGTGCCAGCAGAAGGGGACAGAGAGAAGAGACCCAGTACTTC.

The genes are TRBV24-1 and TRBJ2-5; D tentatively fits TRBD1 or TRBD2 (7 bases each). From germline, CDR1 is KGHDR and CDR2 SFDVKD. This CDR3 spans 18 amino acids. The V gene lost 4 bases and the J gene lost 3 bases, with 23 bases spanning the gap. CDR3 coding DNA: TGTGCCACCAGTGACCCACCTAAAAACAGGGGAGGGGAAGAGACCCAGTACTTC. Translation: CATSDPPKNRGGEETQYF.

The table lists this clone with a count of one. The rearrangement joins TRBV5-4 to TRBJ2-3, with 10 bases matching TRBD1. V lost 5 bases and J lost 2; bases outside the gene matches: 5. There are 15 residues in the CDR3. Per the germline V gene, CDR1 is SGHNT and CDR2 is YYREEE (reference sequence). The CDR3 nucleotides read TGTGCCAGCAGGGGGGACAGGGGATCCACAGATACGCAGTATTTT. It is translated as CASRGDRGSTDTQYF.

CDR3 protein: CASSPQWPGEAFF. The CDR3 DNA reads TGTGCCAGCAGCCCCCAGTGGCCGGGTGAAGCTTTCTTT. The chain employs TRBV11-3 and TRBJ1-1; D gene ambiguous. The length of the CDR3 is 13 residues. V lost 5 bases and J 7 bases, leaving 14 bases between the germline ends. Germline V gives CDR1 SGHNT, CDR2 YENEEA.

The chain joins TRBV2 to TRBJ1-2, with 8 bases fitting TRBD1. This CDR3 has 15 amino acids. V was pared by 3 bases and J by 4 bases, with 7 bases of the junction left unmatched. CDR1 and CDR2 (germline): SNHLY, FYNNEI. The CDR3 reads CASSDSRGRIYGYTF. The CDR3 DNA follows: TGTGCCAGCAGTGATAGCAGGGGGCGAATCTATGGCTACACCTTC.

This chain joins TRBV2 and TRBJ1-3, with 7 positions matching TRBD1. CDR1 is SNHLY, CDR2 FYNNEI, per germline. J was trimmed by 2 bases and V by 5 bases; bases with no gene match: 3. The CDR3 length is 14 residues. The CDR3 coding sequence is TGTGCCAGCAGTCCAGACAGGGCTGGAAACACCATATATTTT. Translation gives CASSPDRAGNTIYF.

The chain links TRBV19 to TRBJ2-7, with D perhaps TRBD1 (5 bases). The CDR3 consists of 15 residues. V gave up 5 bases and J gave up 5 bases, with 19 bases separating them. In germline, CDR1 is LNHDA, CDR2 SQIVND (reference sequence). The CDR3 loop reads CASSDQSGIPNEQYF. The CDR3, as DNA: TGTGCCAGTAGTGATCAATCAGGGATCCCCAACGAGCAGTACTTC.